These T cell receptor beta chains were read from a single sample in a study of post-analysis software for immune sequencing data. TCRdb re-called the PCR reads through MiXCR, storing one row per CDR3 protein. Of more than 500,000 distinct CDR3 sequences listed, less than 40% are singletons. Sequenced material: blood. The receptors originated from a girl under 18 with multiple sclerosis. CDR3s leave out the opening cysteine and the closing phenylalanine or tryptophan.

v_call: TRBV9; j_call: TRBJ2-3; cdr3_aa: ASSVAAVPVTDTQY
v_call: TRBV10-3; j_call: TRBJ2-3; cdr3_aa: AISDSGGVDTQY
v_call: TRBV20-1; j_call: TRBJ2-3; cdr3_aa: SARAPSRYTDTQY
v_call: TRBV5-1; j_call: TRBJ2-1; cdr3_aa: ASSPTVLGSYNEQF
v_call: TRBV28; j_call: .; cdr3_aa: ASRSAGPPEETQY
v_call: TRBV6-1; j_call: TRBJ1-1; cdr3_aa: ASSAEGGTEAF
v_call: TRBV11-2; j_call: TRBJ2-3; cdr3_aa: ASSLSVAGAGSTDTQY
v_call: TRBV3-1; j_call: TRBJ1-2; cdr3_aa: ASSPTGGVNHGYT
v_call: TRBV5-1; j_call: TRBJ2-5; cdr3_aa: ASSLPGQGRGETQY
v_call: TRBV12-3/TRBV12-4; j_call: TRBJ1-5; cdr3_aa: ASSAGTGGSENQPQH
v_call: TRBV7-8; j_call: TRBJ2-4; cdr3_aa: ASSLEVSVRVSKNIQY
v_call: TRBV4-1; j_call: TRBJ2-1; cdr3_aa: ASSQVGLAGYEQF
v_call: TRBV27; j_call: TRBJ1-2; cdr3_aa: ASSPWTGGAGGYT